Below, 10 T cell receptor beta chains from the same sample are listed, as sequenced in a study of blood T cell repertoires in COVID-19. The data were produced by immunoSEQ multiplex PCR, yet TCRdb's version contains in-frame clones alone and is incomplete. Of some 45,000 clones in the sample, 80% were seen once. The sample was peripheral blood. The receptors were gathered from an older man with acute or convalescent COVID-19.

The chain recombines TRBV7-8 with TRBJ2-7; D perhaps matches TRBD2 (7 bases). The CDR3 is made up of 13 amino acids. Trimming left V 2 bases short and J 7 bases short, with 12 bases between. Germline assignment: CDR1 SGHVS and CDR2 FQNEAQ. CDR3 nucleotide sequence: TGTGCCAGCAGCTTACGGGGGGCTAAAGAGCAGTACTTC. It codes for CASSLRGAKEQYF.

The rearrangement links TRBV7-9 to TRBJ1-1, with 7 nucleotides matching TRBD1. The junction had 5 bases not matched to a gene; V was cut back by 1 base and J by 0 bases. Germline assignment: CDR1 SEHNR and CDR2 FQNEAQ (reference sequence). CDR3 length: 16 residues. CDR3 protein: CASSLVSGGLNTEAFF. The CDR3 DNA reads TGTGCCAGCAGCTTAGTGTCAGGGGGGTTGAACACTGAAGCTTTCTTT.

The chain employs TRBV18 and TRBJ2-2, with 8 bases fitting TRBD1. This CDR3 has 15 amino acids. V lost 3 bases, J lost 1 base, and 1 base stayed unmatched. Germline CDR1 reads KGHSH; CDR2 reads LQKENI. In DNA, the CDR3 is TGTGCCAGCTCACCCGGGACAGGGAACACCGGGGAGCTGTTTTTT. This sequence encodes CASSPGTGNTGELFF.

The chain uses TRBV3-1 (or the pseudogene TRBV3-2) and TRBJ1-6, with D possibly matching TRBD1 (6 bases). The germline V and J ends were trimmed by 2 bases and 7 bases, with 9 bases remaining between them. The CDR3 contains 14 residues. In germline, CDR1 is LGHDT, CDR2 YNNKEL (reference sequence). For the CDR3, the DNA is TGTGCCAGCAGCCAACTACAGGGAAATTCACCCCTCCACTTT. This encodes CASSQLQGNSPLHF.

The chain employs TRBV28 and TRBJ2-3; D call uncertain. Trimming took off 2 bases at V and 5 bases at J, with 2 bases between the two ends. Germline lookup yields CDR1 MDHEN and CDR2 SYDVKM. The CDR3 covers 11 residues. In DNA form, the CDR3 reads TGTGCCAGCAGTTTACAAGATACGCAGTATTTT. This sequence encodes CASSLQDTQYF.

The chain employs TRBV5-5 and TRBJ1-5; D unclear. Germline CDR1 reads SGHKS; CDR2 reads YYEKEE (reference sequence). CDR3 size: 16 residues. V lost 4 bases and J lost 1, with 15 bases in between. In DNA form, the CDR3 reads TGTGCCAGCAGCCGTGGAAGGGAGGCGAGCAATCAGCCCCAGCATTTT. This gives the protein CASSRGREASNQPQHF.

This clone appeared a few times. CDR3 sequence: CASRGENSYEQYF. The DNA for the CDR3 is TGTGCCAGCAGAGGGGAAAACTCCTACGAGCAGTACTTC. This sequence joins TRBV5-4 and TRBJ2-7; weak D call: TRBD1 (5 bases). Per germline, CDR1 SGHNT and CDR2 YYREEE (reference sequence). CDR3 size: 13 residues. V dropped 5 bases and J dropped 0 bases, with 9 bases sitting between them.

This chain uses TRBV6-6 with TRBJ1-2; D possibly corresponds to TRBD1 (5 bases). V was cut by 8 bases and J by 7 bases, with 20 bases left in between. CDR3 length equals 14 residues. From germline, CDR1 is MNHNY and CDR2 SVGAGI (reference sequence). DNA of the CDR3: TGTGCCAGCTTGACCCAGGGAAGGGGAGGTGGCTACACCTTC. This encodes CASLTQGRGGGYTF.

The chain links TRBV9 to TRBJ2-6; possibly TRBD1 for D (6 bases). With 2 bases removed from V and 0 bases from J, the gap between germline ends came to 6 bases. Germline V gene lookup returns CDR1 SGDLS and CDR2 YYNGEE. The CDR3 runs 15 residues. The CDR3 DNA is TGTGCCAGCAGCGTCAGGGGCTCTGGGGCCAACGTCCTGACTTTC. It codes for CASSVRGSGANVLTF.

V and J are TRBV2 and TRBJ2-5, with TRBD1 matching 9 bases. V was clipped by 5 bases and J by 7 bases; unmatched bases: 5. There are 13 residues in the CDR3. From germline, CDR1 is SNHLY and CDR2 FYNNEI. The chain's CDR3 is CASSWDREGTQYF. In nucleotides, the CDR3 is TGTGCCAGCAGTTGGGACAGGGAAGGGACCCAGTACTTC.